The 14 T cell receptor beta chains presented below share a single source sample, sequenced in a study of beta chain features in type 1 diabetes. Every isolated RNA sample was fully reverse transcribed, so sequencing captured expressed TCRB transcripts. The protocol was immunoSEQ multiplex PCR, while the TCRdb copy is restricted to in-frame clones and leaves out a portion. The profile covers about 270,000 clones, with 12% to 15% appearing a single time and more than 0.02% taken by the ten largest. The material sequenced was naive CD4+ T cells from blood. All receptors come from a woman between 35 and 50 years old in good health.

This clone was counted only a few times. CDR3 nucleotides: TGTGCCATCAGTGAGCTTGGGACAGGGGCCGCCCAACCCCACGAGCAGTACTTC. It yields the protein CAISELGTGAAQPHEQYF. The gene calls are TRBV10-3 and TRBJ2-7, with 10 bases aligning to TRBD1. The CDR3 has 18 residues. CDR1 ENHRY and CDR2 SYGVKD come from the germline V gene. Trimming cost V 2 bases and J 5 bases; bases outside gene matches: 15.

This clone was found a few times. This sample also contains other DNA sequences that code for the same CDR3. The V call is TRBV5-1, the J call TRBJ2-3, with 9 bases fitting TRBD2. The CDR3 spans 16 residues. The ends lost 0 bases at V and 1 base at J; junction bases unmatched: 3. CDR1 is SGHRS and CDR2 is YFSETQ in the germline V gene. CDR3 sequence: CASSLGSSGGTDTQYF. The CDR3 region has the DNA TGCGCCAGCAGCTTGGGGTCTAGCGGGGGCACAGATACGCAGTATTTT.

This chain links TRBV7-6 with TRBJ2-3, with 8 positions matching TRBD2. CDR1 and CDR2 from the germline V gene are SGHVS and FNYEAQ. There are 15 residues in the CDR3. V was clipped by 1 base and J by 2 bases; unmatched bases: 2. The CDR3, as DNA: TGTGCCAGCAGCTTAGGCGGGGGGTACACAGATACGCAGTATTTT. Amino acid sequence: CASSLGGGYTDTQYF. Full variable domain (missing parts from reference TRBV7-6 and TRBJ2-3): GAGVSQSPRYKVTKRGQDVALRCDPISGHVSLYWYRQALGQGPEFLTYFNYEAQQDKSGLPNDRFSAERPEGSISTLTIQRTEQRDSAMYRCASSLGGGYTDTQYFGPGTRLTVL.

The sample holds a few counts of this clone. The V and J genes are TRBV4-2 and TRBJ2-1; D possibly corresponds to TRBD2 (6 bases). Germline loops: CDR1 LGHNA, CDR2 YNFKEQ. Trimming took off 2 bases at V and 4 bases at J, with 6 bases between the two ends. This CDR3 is built from 13 residues. CDR3 nucleotide sequence: TGTGCCAGCAGCCAACGGGGGTACAATGAGCAGTTCTTC. As protein: CASSQRGYNEQFF.

The V gene is TRBV11-3, the J gene TRBJ2-3; 8 bases map to TRBD2. V was clipped by 3 bases and J by 6 bases; unmatched bases: 8. The CDR3 is 15 amino acids. Germline lookup yields CDR1 SGHNT and CDR2 YENEEA. The DNA for the CDR3 is TGTGCCAGCAGCTTTCGAGCGGGGGCGAGCGATACGCAGTATTTT. It codes for CASSFRAGASDTQYF.

This clone turned up a few times. The chain joins TRBV5-1 to TRBJ2-7; a weak D match, TRBD1 (5 bases). There are 13 residues in the CDR3. Germline V gives CDR1 SGHRS, CDR2 YFSETQ. The V end lost 0 bases, the J end lost 5 bases, and 9 bases lay between the germline ends. The CDR3 nucleotides are TGCGCCAGCAGCTTGGAAGGGGAAGACGAGCAGTACTTC. Amino acid sequence: CASSLEGEDEQYF. The full variable domain, completed using reference TRBV5-1 and TRBJ2-7, is KAGVTQTPRYLIKTRGQQVTLSCSPISGHRSVSWYQQTPGQGLQFLFEYFSETQRNKGNFPGRFSGRQFSNSRSEMNVSTLELGDSALYLCASSLEGEDEQYFGPGTRLTVT.

V usage is TRBV28 and J usage is TRBJ1-5; D possibly corresponds to TRBD1 (6 bases). The CDR3 has 15 residues. The germline CDR1 and CDR2 sequences are MDHEN and SYDVKM. The ends were cut back, 4 bases at V and 5 bases at J, with 15 bases in the middle. This CDR3 reads CASSSVGEGDQPQHF. In DNA form, the CDR3 reads TGTGCCAGCAGTTCCGTAGGGGAGGGGGATCAGCCCCAGCATTTT.

This clone occurred a few times. The chain combines TRBV9 with TRBJ2-1; 10 bases align to TRBD2. CDR1 and CDR2 (germline): SGDLS, YYNGEE. The CDR3 runs 15 residues. V dropped 3 bases and J dropped 11; count of bases not matched to a gene: 11. The DNA of the CDR3 is TGTGCCAGCAGCGACCAACTAGCGGGGCTGAACCAGCAGTTCTTC. This encodes CASSDQLAGLNQQFF.

This clone came up a few times. One end of the junction fails to match germline, which may point to a read error. The V call is TRBV7-2, the J call TRBJ1-4; TRBD1 is a possible D gene (5 bases). This CDR3 is 14 amino acids long. Germline V gives CDR1 SGHTA, CDR2 FQGNSA. As DNA, the CDR3 is TGTGCCAGCAGCTTAGTCGGGACTAGTGAAAAACTGTTTTTT. Protein sequence: CASSLVGTSEKLFF.

The J gene is TRBJ1-5, the V gene TRBV5-1, with D unresolved. This CDR3 is built from 15 residues. The V end lost 0 bases, the J end lost 0 bases, and 7 bases lay between the germline ends. Germline V gene sequence: CDR1 SGHRS, CDR2 YFSETQ. The CDR3 region has the DNA TGCGCCAGCAGCTTGGAACCAGATAGCAATCAGCCCCAGCATTTT. Its translation: CASSLEPDSNQPQHF. Variable domain in full (rest from reference TRBV5-1 and TRBJ1-5): KAGVTQTPRYLIKTRGQQVTLSCSPISGHRSVSWYQQTPGQGLQFLFEYFSETQRNKGNFPGRFSGRQFSNSRSEMNVSTLELGDSALYLCASSLEPDSNQPQHFGDGTRLSIL.

The sample holds a few counts of this clone. The chain carries TRBV6-5 and TRBJ2-1; the match to TRBD1 covers 7 bases. Germline values: CDR1 MNHEY, CDR2 SVGAGI. Unmatched junction bases numbered 4, after V lost 2 bases and J lost 9 bases. This CDR3 comprises 13 residues. CDR3 region: CASSYTGVVEQFF. CDR3 sequence (DNA): TGTGCCAGCAGTTACACAGGGGTGGTTGAGCAGTTCTTC.

The V and J genes are TRBV5-5 and TRBJ1-2, with 10 bases aligning to TRBD1. The length of the CDR3 is 14 residues. Germline assignment: CDR1 SGHKS and CDR2 YYEKEE (reference sequence). The ends lost 2 bases at V and 8 bases at J; junction bases unmatched: 6. The CDR3 DNA sequence: TGTGCCAGCAGCTTCTTTGGACAGGGGGACGGCTACACCTTC. Amino acid sequence: CASSFFGQGDGYTF.

This rearrangement joins TRBV4-1 to TRBJ2-5; perhaps TRBD2 as D (6 bases). The germline gives CDR1 MGHRA, CDR2 YSYEKL. Trimming removed 4 bases from V and 2 bases from J, with 14 bases in between. This CDR3 comprises 15 residues. CDR3 DNA: TGCGCCAGCAGCCGGGGGTATGGGGGGCAAGAGACCCAGTACTTC. It specifies CASSRGYGGQETQYF.

V usage is TRBV29-1 and J usage is TRBJ2-5; D call uncertain. This CDR3 contains 12 residues. The V gene's germline CDR1 is SQVTM and CDR2 ANQGSEA. V lost 7 bases and J 4 bases, leaving 13 bases between the germline ends. CDR3 protein: CSAVLGRETQYF. CDR3 in DNA: TGCAGCGCTGTACTGGGCCGAGAGACCCAGTACTTC.